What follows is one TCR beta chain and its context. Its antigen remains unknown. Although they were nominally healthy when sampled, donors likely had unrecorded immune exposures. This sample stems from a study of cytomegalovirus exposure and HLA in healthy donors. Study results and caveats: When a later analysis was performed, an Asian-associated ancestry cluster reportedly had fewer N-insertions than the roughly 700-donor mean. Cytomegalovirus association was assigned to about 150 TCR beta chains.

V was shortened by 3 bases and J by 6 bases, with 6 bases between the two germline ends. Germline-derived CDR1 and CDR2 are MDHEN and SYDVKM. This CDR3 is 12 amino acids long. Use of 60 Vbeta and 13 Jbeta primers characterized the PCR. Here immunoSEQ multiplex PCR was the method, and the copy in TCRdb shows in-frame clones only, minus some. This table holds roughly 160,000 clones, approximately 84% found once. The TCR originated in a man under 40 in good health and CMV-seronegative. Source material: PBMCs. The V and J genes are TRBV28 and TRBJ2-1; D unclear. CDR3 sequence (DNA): TGTGCCAGCAGTTTTACTCTCAATGAGCAGTTCTTC. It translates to CASSFTLNEQFF.